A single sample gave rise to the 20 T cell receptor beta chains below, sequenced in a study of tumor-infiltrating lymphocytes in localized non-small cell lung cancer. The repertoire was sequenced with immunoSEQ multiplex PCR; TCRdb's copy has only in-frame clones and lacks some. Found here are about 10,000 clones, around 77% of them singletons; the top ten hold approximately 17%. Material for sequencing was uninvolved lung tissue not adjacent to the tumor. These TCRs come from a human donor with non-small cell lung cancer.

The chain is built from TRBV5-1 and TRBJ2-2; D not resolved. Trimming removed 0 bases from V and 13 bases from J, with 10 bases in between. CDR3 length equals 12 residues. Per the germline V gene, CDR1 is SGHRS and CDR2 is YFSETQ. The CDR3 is CASSLEQKPLFF. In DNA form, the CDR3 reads TGCGCCAGCAGCTTGGAACAAAAGCCGCTGTTTTTT. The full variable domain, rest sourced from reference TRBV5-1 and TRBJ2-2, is KAGVTQTPRYLIKTRGQQVTLSCSPISGHRSVSWYQQTPGQGLQFLFEYFSETQRNKGNFPGRFSGRQFSNSRSEMNVSTLELGDSALYLCASSLEQKPLFFGEGSRLTVL.

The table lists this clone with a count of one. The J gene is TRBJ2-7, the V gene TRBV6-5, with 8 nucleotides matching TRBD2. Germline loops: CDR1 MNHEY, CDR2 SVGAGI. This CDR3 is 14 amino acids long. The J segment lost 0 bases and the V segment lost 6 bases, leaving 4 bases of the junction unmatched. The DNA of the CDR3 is TGTGCCAGCAGCCAAGCGGGGGCCTCCTACGAGCAGTACTTC. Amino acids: CASSQAGASYEQYF.

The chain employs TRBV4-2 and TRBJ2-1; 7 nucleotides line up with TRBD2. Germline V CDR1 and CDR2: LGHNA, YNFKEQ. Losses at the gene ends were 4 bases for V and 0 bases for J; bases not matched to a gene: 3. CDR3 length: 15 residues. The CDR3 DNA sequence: TGTGCCAGCAGCCTACTAGCGAGCTCCTACAATGAGCAGTTCTTC. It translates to CASSLLASSYNEQFF.

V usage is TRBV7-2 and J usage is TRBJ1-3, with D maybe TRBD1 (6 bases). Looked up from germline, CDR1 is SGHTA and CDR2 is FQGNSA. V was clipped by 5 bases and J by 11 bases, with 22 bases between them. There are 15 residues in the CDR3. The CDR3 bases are TGTGCCAGCAGCATCCAGACCGTTTCAGGGGCGCCCATATATTTT. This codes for CASSIQTVSGAPIYF.

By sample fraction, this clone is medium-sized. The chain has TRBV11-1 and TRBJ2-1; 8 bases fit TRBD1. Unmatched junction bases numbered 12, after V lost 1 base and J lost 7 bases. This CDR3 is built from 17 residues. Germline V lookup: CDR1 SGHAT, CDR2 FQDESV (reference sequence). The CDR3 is CASSLGLGQGAGNEQFF. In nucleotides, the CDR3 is TGTGCCAGCAGCTTAGGATTAGGGCAGGGGGCAGGGAATGAGCAGTTCTTC.

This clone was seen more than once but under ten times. CDR3 nucleotides: TGTGCCAGCCACTTCCGGGGGCCACACACCGGGGAGCTGTTTTTT. Its protein product is CASHFRGPHTGELFF. The rearrangement joins TRBV6-1 to TRBJ2-2, with D perhaps matching TRBD1 or TRBD2 (6 bases each). V lost 8 bases to trimming and J lost 3 bases, with 16 bases between them. The V gene's germline CDR1 is MNHNS and CDR2 SASEGT. This CDR3 region has 15 residues.

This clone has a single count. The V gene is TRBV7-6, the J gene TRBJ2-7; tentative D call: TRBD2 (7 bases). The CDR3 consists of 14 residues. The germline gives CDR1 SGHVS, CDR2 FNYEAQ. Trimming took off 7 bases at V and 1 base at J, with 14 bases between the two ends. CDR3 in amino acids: CASKGGDESYEQYF. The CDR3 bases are TGTGCCAGCAAAGGGGGGGACGAATCCTACGAGCAGTACTTC. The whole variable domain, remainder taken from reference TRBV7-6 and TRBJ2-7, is GAGVSQSPRYKVTKRGQDVALRCDPISGHVSLYWYRQALGQGPEFLTYFNYEAQQDKSGLPNDRFSAERPEGSISTLTIQRTEQRDSAMYRCASKGGDESYEQYFGPGTRLTVT.

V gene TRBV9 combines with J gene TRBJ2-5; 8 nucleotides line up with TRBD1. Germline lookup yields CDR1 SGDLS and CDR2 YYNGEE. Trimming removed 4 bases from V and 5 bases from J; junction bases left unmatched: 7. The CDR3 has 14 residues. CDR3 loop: CASSLGQGQETQYF. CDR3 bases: TGTGCCAGCAGCCTTGGACAGGGTCAGGAGACCCAGTACTTC.

CDR3 in DNA: TGTGCCAGCAGCCAAGAGGTCAGGGCGAACACTGAAGCTTTCTTT. It specifies CASSQEVRANTEAFF. The J gene is TRBJ1-1, the V gene TRBV4-2, with D perhaps matching TRBD1 (5 bases). This CDR3 region has 15 residues. The V end lost 0 bases, the J end lost 1 base, and 9 bases lay between the germline ends. From germline, CDR1 is LGHNA and CDR2 YNFKEQ.

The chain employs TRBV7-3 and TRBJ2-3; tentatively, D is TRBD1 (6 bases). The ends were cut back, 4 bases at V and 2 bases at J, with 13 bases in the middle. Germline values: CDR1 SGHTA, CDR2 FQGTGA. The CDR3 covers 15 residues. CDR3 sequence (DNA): TGTGCCAGCAGCTCGTCGACAGGATCCACAGATACGCAGTATTTT. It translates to CASSSSTGSTDTQYF.

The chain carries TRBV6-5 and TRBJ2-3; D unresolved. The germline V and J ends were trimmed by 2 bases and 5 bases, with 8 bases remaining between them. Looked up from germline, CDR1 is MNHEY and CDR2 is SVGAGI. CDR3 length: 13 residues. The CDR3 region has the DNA TGTGCCAGCAGTTACACGCCGGGAGATACGCAGTATTTT. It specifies CASSYTPGDTQYF.

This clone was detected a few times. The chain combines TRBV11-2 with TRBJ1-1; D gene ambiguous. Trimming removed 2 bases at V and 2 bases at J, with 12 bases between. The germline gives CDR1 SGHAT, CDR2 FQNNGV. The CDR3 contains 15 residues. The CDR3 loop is CASSLYLGPNTEAFF. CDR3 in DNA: TGTGCCAGCAGCTTATACTTAGGGCCAAACACTGAAGCTTTCTTT.

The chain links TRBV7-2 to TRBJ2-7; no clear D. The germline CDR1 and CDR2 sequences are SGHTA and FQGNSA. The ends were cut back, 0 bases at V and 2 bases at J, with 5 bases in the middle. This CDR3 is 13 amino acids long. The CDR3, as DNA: TGTGCCAGCAGCTTAGCGAGGACCTACGAGCAGTACTTC. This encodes CASSLARTYEQYF.

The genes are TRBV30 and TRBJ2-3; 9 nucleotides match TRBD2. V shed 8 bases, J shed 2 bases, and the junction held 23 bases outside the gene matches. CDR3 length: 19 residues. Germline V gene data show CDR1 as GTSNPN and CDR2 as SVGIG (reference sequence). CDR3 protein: CAGLPGTSQHGGSTDTQYF. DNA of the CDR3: TGTGCCGGCCTTCCCGGGACTAGCCAACACGGGGGCTCCACAGATACGCAGTATTTT.

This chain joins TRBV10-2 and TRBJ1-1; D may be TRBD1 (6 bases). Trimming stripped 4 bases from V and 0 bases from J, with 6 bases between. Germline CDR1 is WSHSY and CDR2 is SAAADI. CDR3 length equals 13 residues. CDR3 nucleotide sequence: TGCGCCAGCAGTGGGACAGTGAACACTGAAGCTTTCTTT. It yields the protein CASSGTVNTEAFF.

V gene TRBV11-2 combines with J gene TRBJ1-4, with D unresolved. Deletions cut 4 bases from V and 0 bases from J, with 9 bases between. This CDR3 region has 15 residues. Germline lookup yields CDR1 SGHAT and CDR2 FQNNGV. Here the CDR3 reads CASSSYSATNEKLFF. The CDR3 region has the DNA TGTGCCAGCAGCTCATACAGTGCAACTAATGAAAAACTGTTTTTT.

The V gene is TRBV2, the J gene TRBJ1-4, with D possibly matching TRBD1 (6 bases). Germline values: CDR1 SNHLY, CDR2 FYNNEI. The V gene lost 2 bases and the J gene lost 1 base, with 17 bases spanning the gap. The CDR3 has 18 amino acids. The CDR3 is CASSELRGGRGTNEKLFF. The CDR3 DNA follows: TGTGCCAGCAGTGAACTGAGGGGGGGGCGCGGAACTAATGAAAAACTGTTTTTT.

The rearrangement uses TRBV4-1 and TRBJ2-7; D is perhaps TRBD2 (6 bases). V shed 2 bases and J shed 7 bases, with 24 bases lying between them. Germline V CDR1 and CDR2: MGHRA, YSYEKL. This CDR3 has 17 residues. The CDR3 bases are TGCGCCAGCAGCCAACCTGGGCGGGGCAAAATCACCCGGGAGCAGTACTTC. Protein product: CASSQPGRGKITREQYF.

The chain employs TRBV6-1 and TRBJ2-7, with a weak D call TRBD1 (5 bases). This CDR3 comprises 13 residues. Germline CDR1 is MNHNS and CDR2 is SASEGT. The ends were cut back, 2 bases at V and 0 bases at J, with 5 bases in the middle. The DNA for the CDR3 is TGTGCCAGCAGTGAACAGGGCTCCTACGAGCAGTACTTC. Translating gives CASSEQGSYEQYF.

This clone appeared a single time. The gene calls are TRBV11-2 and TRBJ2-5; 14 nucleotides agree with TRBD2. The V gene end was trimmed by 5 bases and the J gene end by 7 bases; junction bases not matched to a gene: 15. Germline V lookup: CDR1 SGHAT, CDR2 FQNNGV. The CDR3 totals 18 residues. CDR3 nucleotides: TGTGCCAGCAGCATCTCGGGACTAGCGGGGGCCTTGGCGGTGACCCAGTACTTC. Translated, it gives CASSISGLAGALAVTQYF. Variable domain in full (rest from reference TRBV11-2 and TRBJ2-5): EAGVAQSPRYKIIEKRQSVAFWCNPISGHATLYWYQQILGQGPKLLIQFQNNGVVDDSQLPKDRFSAERLKGVDSTLKIQPAKLEDSAVYLCASSISGLAGALAVTQYFGPGTRLLVL.